A single sample is the source of the 9 T cell receptor beta chains below, sequenced in a study of CD8+ T cells in alopecia areata. Extracted RNA was reverse transcribed, and the resulting cDNA served as sequencing template. The data were produced by immunoSEQ multiplex PCR, yet TCRdb's version contains in-frame clones alone and is incomplete. The sample lists 110,000 to 150,000 clones; 40% to 55% were seen once. The source material was CD4+ T cells sorted from blood, sampled at week 0. The receptors were sampled from a human donor with alopecia areata.

There are a few counts of this clone. The J gene is TRBJ1-2, the V gene TRBV7-8; D gene ambiguous. V was trimmed by 3 bases and J by 4 bases, leaving 12 bases between them. The CDR3 covers 14 residues. Per the germline V gene, CDR1 is SGHVS and CDR2 is FQNEAQ. Here the CDR3 reads CASSFPGVGYGYTF. DNA for the CDR3: TGTGCCAGCAGCTTCCCAGGCGTCGGCTATGGCTACACCTTC. Filled out from reference TRBV7-8 and TRBJ1-2, the complete variable domain reads GAGVSQSPRYKVAKRGQDVALRCDPISGHVSLFWYQQALGQGPEFLTYFQNEAQLDKSGLPSDRFFAERPEGSVSTLKIQRTQQEDSAVYLCASSFPGVGYGYTFGSGTRLTVV.

This clone was seen only a few times. The rearrangement links TRBV29-1 to TRBJ1-1, with D perhaps TRBD1 (5 bases). Between the trimmed V and J ends, which lost 5 bases and 5 bases, there was a span of 9 bases. CDR3 length: 11 amino acids. The V gene's germline CDR1 is SQVTM and CDR2 ANQGSEA. The CDR3 DNA reads TGCAGCGTTTCGGGGGAGACTGAAGCTTTCTTT. As protein: CSVSGETEAFF.

For the CDR3, the DNA is TGCGCCAGCAGCGACAGGCGTAGCTCCTACGAGCAGTACTTC. Its protein is CASSDRRSSYEQYF. V gene TRBV5-1 combines with J gene TRBJ2-7, with a tentative D call TRBD1 (6 bases). CDR1 is SGHRS and CDR2 is YFSETQ in the germline V gene. The V end was cut by 4 bases, the J end by 0 bases, with 11 bases between. The CDR3 runs to 14 residues.

This chain joins TRBV10-3 and TRBJ2-4; tentatively, D is TRBD2 (6 bases). The germline V and J ends were trimmed by 4 bases and 8 bases, with 12 bases remaining between them. Germline CDR1 and CDR2: ENHRY and SYGVKD. The CDR3 spans 13 residues. The CDR3 sequence is CAISAGGMDIQYF. The CDR3 nucleotides read TGTGCCATCAGTGCCGGGGGAATGGACATTCAGTACTTC.

The genes are TRBV9 and TRBJ1-2; 8 positions agree with TRBD1. This CDR3 comprises 16 residues. Germline lookup yields CDR1 SGDLS and CDR2 YYNGEE. The V segment lost 0 bases and the J segment 6 bases; nucleotides outside the gene matches: 10. DNA of the CDR3: TGTGCCAGCAGCGTAGCTACCGACAGGGGTTTCGATGGCTACACCTTC. The encoded protein is CASSVATDRGFDGYTF.

The rearrangement links TRBV7-8 to TRBJ2-2; no clear D. Looked up from germline, CDR1 is SGHVS and CDR2 is FQNEAQ. Trimming cost V 1 base and J 2 bases, with 11 bases left between them. The CDR3 has 16 residues. This CDR3 reads CASSLGQTLNTGELFF. CDR3 sequence (DNA): TGTGCCAGCAGCTTAGGCCAGACTTTAAACACCGGGGAGCTGTTTTTT.

This chain uses TRBV4-2 with TRBJ2-1, with 10 bases matching TRBD2. This CDR3 spans 17 amino acids. The germline CDR1 and CDR2 sequences are LGHNA and YNFKEQ. The V and J ends lost 0 bases and 4 bases, in that order; junction bases with no gene match: 6. The CDR3 loop reads CASSQESSGRPYNEQFF. The CDR3 coding sequence is TGTGCCAGCAGCCAAGAATCTAGCGGGAGACCTTACAATGAGCAGTTCTTC.

This clone was recorded a few times. V is TRBV7-2 and J is TRBJ2-1; 7 nucleotides align to TRBD2. Per the germline V gene, CDR1 is SGHTA and CDR2 is FQGNSA. Trimming cost V 3 bases and J 10 bases; bases outside gene matches: 12. This CDR3 has 15 amino acids. The CDR3 reads CASSFPTGGGTEQFF. The CDR3 DNA sequence: TGTGCCAGCAGCTTCCCGACTGGGGGGGGTACGGAGCAGTTCTTC.

The chain recombines TRBV6-5 with TRBJ2-7, with 7 bases matching TRBD1. CDR1 is MNHEY and CDR2 is SVGAGI in the germline V gene. V shed 4 bases, J shed 7 bases, and the junction held 13 bases outside the gene matches. The CDR3 runs 15 residues. The CDR3: CASSLLRTGQGEQYF. CDR3 nucleotides: TGTGCCAGCAGTTTACTGAGGACAGGTCAGGGGGAGCAGTACTTC.